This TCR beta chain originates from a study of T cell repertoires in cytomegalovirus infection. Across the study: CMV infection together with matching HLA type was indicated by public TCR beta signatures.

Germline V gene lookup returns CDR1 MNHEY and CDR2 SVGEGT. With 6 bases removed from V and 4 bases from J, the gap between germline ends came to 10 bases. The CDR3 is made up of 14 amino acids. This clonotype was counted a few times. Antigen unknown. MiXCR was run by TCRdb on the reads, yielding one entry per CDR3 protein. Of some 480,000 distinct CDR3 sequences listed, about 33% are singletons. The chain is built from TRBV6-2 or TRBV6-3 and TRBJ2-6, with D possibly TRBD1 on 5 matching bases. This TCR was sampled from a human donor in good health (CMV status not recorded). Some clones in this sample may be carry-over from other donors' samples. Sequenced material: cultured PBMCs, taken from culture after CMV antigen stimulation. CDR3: CASRDPGGANVLTF. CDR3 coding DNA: TGTGCCAGCAGAGACCCAGGGGGGGCCAACGTCCTGACTTTC.